The clone carrying this T cell receptor (beta chain) was counted only a few times. Antigen specificity is unknown. This sample is drawn from a study of T cells in localized non-small cell lung cancer. Whole-study findings and limits: The study detected a median around 61 of the top 100 tumor clones in adjacent lung. The study found T cell clonality highest in uninvolved adjacent lung, above tumor.

Assay used: immunoSEQ multiplex PCR; TCRdb lists only in-frame clones, some missing. The top ten hold less than 20% of the sample, which has about 52,000 clones, more than 75% seen once. Trimming removed 6 bases from V and 4 bases from J, with 6 bases in between. Germline V gene sequence: CDR1 MNHNY, CDR2 SVGAGI (reference sequence). There are 11 residues in the CDR3. The V gene is TRBV6-6, the J gene TRBJ2-5; D call uncertain. The clonotype comes from a female donor with stage II lung adenocarcinoma. The source material was PBMCs, sampled before any cancer treatment. The CDR3 coding sequence is TGTGCCAGCAGCCCCCGAGAGACCCAGTACTTC. Protein product: CASSPRETQYF.